The 29 T cell receptor beta chains presented below share a single source sample, sequenced in a study of T cell repertoires in cytomegalovirus infection. TCRdb used MiXCR to reprocess the reads, holding one entry per CDR3 protein. The sample lists 480,000 or so distinct CDR3 sequences; 11% were seen once. The sequenced sample was PBMCs. The origin of the receptors is a human donor in good health (CMV status not recorded). Some clones in this sample may be carry-over from other donors' samples.

As regards this clonotype: A much larger clone differs by one base, so this may be a read error. This chain connects TRBV10-3 to TRBJ1-3; possible D gene TRBD1, 5 bases. Germline-derived CDR1 and CDR2 are ENHRY and SYGVKD. V lost 4 bases, J lost 0 bases, and 16 bases lay in between. CDR3 size: 17 residues. The CDR3 DNA sequence: TGTGCCATCAGTGGGGGGACTGACTCCCCCTCTGGAAACACCATATATTTT. Translated, it gives CAISGGTDSPSGNTIYF.

The chain has TRBV10-3 and TRBJ2-2; D unclear. The germline V gene has CDR1 ENHRY and CDR2 SYGVKD. V gave up 7 bases and J gave up 6 bases, with 15 bases separating them. This CDR3 spans 14 amino acids. The CDR3 coding sequence is TGTGCCATCAATCTAGATGAGCGACCCGGGGAGCTGTTTTTT. Translated, it gives CAINLDERPGELFF.

The V call is TRBV27, the J call TRBJ1-5; TRBD1 matches at 9 bases. The CDR3 length is 14 residues. CDR1 is MNHEY and CDR2 is SMNVEV in the germline V gene (reference sequence). V lost 8 bases to trimming and J lost 3 bases; unmatched junction nucleotides: 5. DNA of the CDR3: TGTGCCAGCGCGAGACAGGGGGTCAATCAGCCCCAGCATTTT. As protein: CASARQGVNQPQHF.

This clonotype was observed at least ten times. The CDR3 region is CASSFLPPRDRGYEQYF. DNA for the CDR3: TGTGCCAGCAGTTTCCTCCCCCCGCGGGACAGGGGCTACGAGCAGTACTTC. This chain uses TRBV28 with TRBJ2-7; TRBD1 matches 10 bases. Germline V lookup: CDR1 MDHEN, CDR2 SYDVKM. After removal of 3 bases from V and 3 bases from J, the junction contained 11 bases not matched to a gene. CDR3 length: 17 residues.

The chain has TRBV19 and TRBJ1-5; no firm D call. Germline V gene data show CDR1 as LNHDA and CDR2 as SQIVND (reference sequence). The CDR3 is made up of 13 amino acids. V lost 3 bases, J lost 5 bases, and 8 bases lay in between. This CDR3 is CASSISRHQPQHF. The DNA for the CDR3 is TGTGCCAGTAGTATTTCCCGTCATCAGCCCCAGCATTTT.

In this sample, this clonotype turned up many times. This sequence joins TRBV12-3 or TRBV12-4 and TRBJ1-5; tentatively, D is TRBD1 (6 bases). This CDR3 spans 15 amino acids. V lost 7 bases, J lost 1 base, and 14 bases lay in between. The CDR3 protein is CASTMDSISNQPQHF. CDR3 coding DNA: TGTGCCAGCACCATGGACAGTATAAGCAATCAGCCCCAGCATTTT.

This clonotype was recorded many times. The rearrangement links TRBV5-6 to TRBJ1-5; 9 nucleotides align to TRBD1. The CDR3 has 15 amino acids. V trimming: 2 bases; J trimming: 6 bases; junction bases outside the gene matches: 6. Germline CDR1 is SGHDT and CDR2 is YYEEEE. CDR3 nucleotide sequence: TGTGCCAGCAGCTTCGGGACAGGGCCAGGTCAGCCCCAGCATTTT. It yields the protein CASSFGTGPGQPQHF. Variable domain in full (rest from reference TRBV5-6 and TRBJ1-5): DAGVTQSPTHLIKTRGQQVTLRCSPKSGHDTVSWYQQALGQGPQFIFQYYEEEERQRGNFPDRFSGHQFPNYSSELNVNALLLGDSALYLCASSFGTGPGQPQHFGDGTRLSIL.

The table lists this clonotype with many counts. The CDR3 spells CASSLAPEDTQYF. The CDR3, as DNA: TGTGCCAGCAGCTTAGCTCCTGAAGATACGCAGTATTTT. The chain is built from TRBV7-2 and TRBJ2-3; D not certain. From germline, CDR1 is SGHTA and CDR2 FQGNSA. The CDR3 has 13 residues. The germline V and J ends were trimmed by 0 bases and 5 bases, with 6 bases remaining between them.

This clonotype was seen a handful of times. J is TRBJ2-7 and V is TRBV28; the D gene is possibly TRBD1 (5 bases). V was cut by 4 bases and J by 3 bases, with 19 bases left in between. CDR3 length equals 16 residues. Per the germline V gene, CDR1 is MDHEN and CDR2 is SYDVKM. The CDR3 loop reads CASSWVKGLLHYEQYF. The CDR3 coding sequence is TGTGCCAGCAGTTGGGTGAAGGGGCTCTTACACTACGAGCAGTACTTC.

There are many counts of this clonotype. The DNA for the CDR3 is TGCGCCAGCAGCCAAGGACAACCAAGGAATGAGCAGTTCTTC. This translates into CASSQGQPRNEQFF. The genes are TRBV4-1 and TRBJ2-1; D gene ambiguous. This CDR3 is 14 amino acids long. The germline CDR1 and CDR2 sequences are MGHRA and YSYEKL. V shed 1 base and J shed 7 bases, with 11 bases lying between them.

Concerning this clonotype itself: A read error may explain this, as a much larger clone is one base away. The chain couples TRBV14 to TRBJ1-5, with 9 bases lining up with TRBD1. Germline V CDR1 and CDR2: SGHDN, FVKESK. This CDR3 comprises 15 residues. CDR3 bases: TGTGCCAGCAGCCGGGGGACAGGGATTCACCAGCCCCAGCTTTTT. It is translated as CASSRGTGIHQPQLF.

This clonotype has more than one count but fewer than ten. The chain is built from TRBV20-1 and TRBJ2-7, with TRBD2 matching 10 bases. Germline V gene lookup returns CDR1 DFQATT and CDR2 SNEGSKA (reference sequence). The V segment lost 6 bases and the J segment 0 bases; nucleotides outside the gene matches: 5. The CDR3 contains 14 residues. The CDR3 coding sequence is TGCAGTGCCAAACTAGCGGGAAGCTCCTACGAGCAGTACTTC. Encoded protein: CSAKLAGSSYEQYF.

The table lists this clonotype with many counts. V usage is TRBV20-1 and J usage is TRBJ2-1; TRBD2 agrees at 10 bases. V shed 3 bases and J 5 bases; nucleotides not matched to a gene: 4. The germline V gene has CDR1 DFQATT and CDR2 SNEGSKA (reference sequence). The CDR3 contains 14 residues. CDR3 sequence reads: CSASASGSHNEQFF. The DNA for the CDR3 is TGCAGTGCTAGCGCTAGCGGGAGTCACAATGAGCAGTTCTTC.

This chain connects TRBV2 to TRBJ1-3; no clear D. Trimming took off 1 base at V and 4 bases at J, with 14 bases between the two ends. This CDR3 contains 16 residues. Germline CDR1 reads SNHLY; CDR2 reads FYNNEI. Here the CDR3 reads CASSEERTTYGNTIYF. The CDR3 bases are TGTGCCAGCAGTGAAGAAAGGACGACATACGGAAACACCATATATTTT. Based on the CDR3 plus reference TRBV2 and TRBJ1-3, the full variable domain is EPEVTQTPSHQVTQMGQEVILRCVPISNHLYFYWYRQILGQKVEFLVSFYNNEISEKSEIFDDQFSVERPDGSNFTLKIRSTKLEDSAMYFCASSEERTTYGNTIYFGEGSWLTVV.

This clonotype has a count of ten or more. One end of the junction varies from germline; a read error may be responsible. V usage is TRBV28 and J usage is TRBJ2-7, with TRBD2 identical over 8 bases. Germline V CDR1 and CDR2: MDHEN, SYDVKM. The CDR3 runs 16 residues. This CDR3 is CASSSAQGLEVDEQCF. The CDR3 DNA follows: TGTGCCAGCAGTTCAGCCCAGGGACTAGAGGTAGACGAGCAGTGCTTC.

The sample holds many counts of this clonotype. The chain joins TRBV13 to TRBJ2-2; D is ambiguous. Between the trimmed V and J ends, which lost 3 bases and 3 bases, there was a span of 5 bases. Germline lookup yields CDR1 PRHDT and CDR2 FYEKMQ (reference sequence). The CDR3 length is 13 residues. The CDR3 is CASSLAYTGELFF. DNA of the CDR3: TGTGCCAGCAGCTTGGCCTACACCGGGGAGCTGTTTTTT.

This clonotype came up many times. The J gene is TRBJ2-4, the V gene TRBV11-2; D call uncertain. Germline assignment: CDR1 SGHAT and CDR2 FQNNGV. The V and J ends lost 4 bases and 2 bases respectively, with 15 bases between them. The CDR3 totals 16 residues. The CDR3 sequence: CASSSLRGQTKNIQYF. The CDR3 DNA reads as TGTGCCAGCAGCTCACTCCGCGGCCAGACCAAAAACATTCAGTACTTC.

This clonotype has ten or more counts. The chain links TRBV7-6 to TRBJ1-5, with D perhaps matching TRBD1 (5 bases). V was clipped by 4 bases and J by 3 bases, with 13 bases between them. The germline V gene encodes CDR1 SGHVS and CDR2 FNYEAQ. The CDR3 runs 15 residues. CDR3 nucleotides: TGTGCCAGCAGCTCCCTTGTAGGGGTCAATCAGCCCCAGCATTTT. This translates into CASSSLVGVNQPQHF.

The rearrangement links TRBV20-1 to TRBJ2-7; 11 bases agree with TRBD2. The CDR3 totals 13 residues. V was pared by 3 bases and J by 4 bases, with 2 bases of the junction left unmatched. CDR1 is DFQATT, CDR2 SNEGSKA, per germline (reference sequence). In DNA form, the CDR3 reads TGCAGTGCTAGGACTAGCGGGGCTTACGAGCAGTACTTC. Protein sequence: CSARTSGAYEQYF.

This chain links TRBV19 with TRBJ1-5; tentatively, D is TRBD1 (6 bases). Per germline, CDR1 LNHDA and CDR2 SQIVND (reference sequence). Trimming took 6 bases from V and 1 from J, leaving 16 bases between them. The CDR3 length is 16 residues. This CDR3 is CASRSGGGLSNQPQHF. Here the CDR3 DNA reads TGTGCCAGTAGGTCGGGGGGCGGCTTAAGCAATCAGCCCCAGCATTTT.

V usage is TRBV5-1 and J usage is TRBJ2-2; no reliable D call. The CDR3 covers 13 residues. Looked up from germline, CDR1 is SGHRS and CDR2 is YFSETQ. The germline V and J ends were trimmed by 4 bases and 7 bases, with 11 bases remaining between them. The DNA of the CDR3 is TGCGCCAGCAGCAAAGACACGGGCGGGGAGCTGTTTTTT. Amino acid sequence: CASSKDTGGELFF.

CDR3 loop: CSAGPRHEQYF. The CDR3, as DNA: TGCAGTGCTGGGCCCAGGCACGAGCAGTACTTC. The rearrangement joins TRBV20-1 to TRBJ2-7, with unresolved D. CDR1 and CDR2 (germline): DFQATT, SNEGSKA (reference sequence). V was shortened by 5 bases and J by 5 bases, with 10 bases between the two germline ends. This CDR3 is built from 11 residues.

The chain links TRBV30 to TRBJ2-1; no reliable D call. This CDR3 region has 12 residues. Germline loops: CDR1 GTSNPN, CDR2 SVGIG (reference sequence). The ends were cut back, 5 bases at V and 8 bases at J, with 13 bases in the middle. The CDR3 loop reads CAWPRDPHEQFF. The CDR3 coding sequence is TGTGCCTGGCCTCGTGACCCCCATGAGCAGTTCTTC. The full variable domain, its missing parts supplied by reference TRBV30 and TRBJ2-1, is SQTIHQWPATLVQPVGSPLSLECTVEGTSNPNLYWYRQAAGRGLQLLFYSVGIGQISSEVPQNLSASRPQDRQFILSSKKLLLSDSGFYLCAWPRDPHEQFFGPGTRLTVL.

This clonotype was picked up a small number of times. The chain is built from TRBV20-1 and TRBJ2-3; the match to TRBD2 covers 10 bases. J lost 2 bases, V lost 6 bases, and 8 bases had no gene match. Germline lookup yields CDR1 DFQATT and CDR2 SNEGSKA (reference sequence). This CDR3 is 15 amino acids long. CDR3 in amino acids: CSATRTSGHTDTQYF. The CDR3 coding sequence is TGCAGTGCAACTAGGACTAGCGGACACACAGATACGCAGTATTTT.

The chain employs TRBV6-5 and TRBJ1-1; D is unresolved. The germline V gene has CDR1 MNHEY and CDR2 SVGAGI. V was shortened by 6 bases and J by 5 bases, with 13 bases between the two germline ends. The CDR3 is 13 amino acids. In DNA, the CDR3 is TGTGCCAGCAGGGCCCGGGGTGTGACTGAAGCTTTCTTT. It yields the protein CASRARGVTEAFF.

This clonotype was recorded many times. The V gene is TRBV20-1, the J gene TRBJ2-5; the D is unclear. The CDR3 totals 15 residues. Trimming stripped 0 bases from V and 2 bases from J, with 13 bases between. In germline, CDR1 is DFQATT, CDR2 SNEGSKA (reference sequence). The DNA of the CDR3 is TGCAGTGCTAGAGATCCCCAGCGACTGCAAGAGACCCAGTACTTC. Its protein product is CSARDPQRLQETQYF.

The V call is TRBV5-1, the J call TRBJ2-5; D gene ambiguous. Germline V gives CDR1 SGHRS, CDR2 YFSETQ. The CDR3 has 13 amino acids. Trimming shortened V by 4 bases and J by 3 bases, and 10 bases separated the two germline ends. The CDR3, as DNA: TGCGCCAGCAGCCCGGACCTTAAAGAGACCCAGTACTTC. Encoded protein: CASSPDLKETQYF.

This clonotype has a handful of counts. V and J are TRBV3-1 and TRBJ2-1; 8 bases are shared with TRBD2. V was clipped by 4 bases and J by 4 bases; unmatched bases: 6. The CDR3 has 15 amino acids. The V gene's germline CDR1 is LGHDT and CDR2 YNNKEL (reference sequence). This CDR3 is CASSPGGGDYNEQFF. The CDR3 DNA reads TGTGCCAGCAGCCCCGGGGGGGGAGATTACAATGAGCAGTTCTTC.

This clonotype was found many times. V gene TRBV7-3 combines with J gene TRBJ1-5; tentative D call: TRBD1 (5 bases). Trimming took 1 base from V and 7 from J, leaving 11 bases between them. This CDR3 region has 14 residues. Per germline, CDR1 SGHTA and CDR2 FQGTGA. The CDR3 bases are TGTGCCAGCAGCTTAAATCAGGGAGCCCAGCCCCAGCATTTT. Its translation is CASSLNQGAQPQHF.